A single sample gave rise to the 30 T cell receptor beta chains below, sequenced in a study of blood T cell repertoires in COVID-19. Profiling relied on immunoSEQ multiplex PCR, and the TCRdb table lists in-frame clones only, not all of them. The table lists some 350,000 clones, approximately 91% of them singletons. Specimen: peripheral blood. Receptor source: a woman in her seventies with COVID-19, enrolled during active disease.

The chain combines TRBV7-9 with TRBJ1-2; D may be TRBD1 (6 bases). From germline, CDR1 is SEHNR and CDR2 FQNEAQ (reference sequence). The CDR3 is 15 amino acids. Trimming cost V 0 bases and J 2 bases, with 10 bases left between them. The DNA of the CDR3 is TGTGCCAGCAGCTTAGCAGGGACAACGAACTATGGCTACACCTTC. This sequence encodes CASSLAGTTNYGYTF.

About this clone itself: One end of the junction varies from germline; a read error may be responsible. The chain joins TRBV2 to TRBJ1-3; 8 nucleotides align to TRBD1. Germline CDR1 SNHLY, CDR2 FYNNEI. The CDR3 contains 12 residues. CDR3 nucleotides: TGTGCCAGCAGTACAGGGGGAAGCACCATATATTTT. Its protein product is CASSTGGSTIYF.

The chain couples TRBV24-1 to TRBJ2-7; 7 positions match TRBD1. CDR1 is KGHDR, CDR2 SFDVKD, per germline. This CDR3 comprises 13 residues. V dropped 3 bases and J dropped 8; count of bases not matched to a gene: 6. The DNA of the CDR3 is TGTGCCACCAGTGATACGGGACAGCCAAAGCAGTACTTC. Its protein is CATSDTGQPKQYF.

V is TRBV11-2 and J is TRBJ2-7; 12 nucleotides line up with TRBD2. This CDR3 contains 15 residues. Germline V gene sequence: CDR1 SGHAT, CDR2 FQNNGV. V trimming: 5 bases; J trimming: 2 bases; junction bases outside the gene matches: 4. The CDR3 DNA is TGTGCCAGCAGCGTCGGACTAGCGGGAACCTACGAGCAGTACTTC. Translating it yields CASSVGLAGTYEQYF.

The V call is TRBV6-5, the J call TRBJ2-2, with D tentatively TRBD1 (5 bases). V dropped 4 bases and J dropped 4 bases, with 10 bases sitting between them. The CDR3 sequence is 14 residues long. Germline CDR1 and CDR2: MNHEY and SVGAGI. DNA for the CDR3: TGTGCCAGCAGTTGGGGCCAGCCCACCGGGGAGCTGTTTTTT. Its translation is CASSWGQPTGELFF.

CDR3 residues: CASSPYGLVADTQYF. The CDR3 DNA reads as TGTGCCAGCAGCCCCTACGGACTGGTCGCAGATACGCAGTATTTT. The J gene is TRBJ2-3, the V gene TRBV7-2; D perhaps matches TRBD2 (5 bases). Germline values: CDR1 SGHTA, CDR2 FQGNSA. Trimming removed 5 bases at V and 4 bases at J, with 16 bases between. The CDR3 loop spans 15 amino acids. Full variable domain (outside the CDR3, taken from reference TRBV7-2 and TRBJ2-3): GAGVSQSPSNKVTEKGKDVELRCDPISGHTALYWYRQSLGQGLEFLIYFQGNSAPDKSGLPSDRFSAERTGGSVSTLTIQRTQQEDSAVYLCASSPYGLVADTQYFGPGTRLTVL.

CDR3 coding DNA: TGCGCCAGCAGTGGGAGGGAAACGGGCGAGCAGTACTTC. As protein: CASSGRETGEQYF. This chain joins TRBV10-1 and TRBJ2-7; D possibly corresponds to TRBD2 (6 bases). The CDR3 has 13 amino acids. The V and J ends lost 4 bases and 6 bases respectively, with 13 bases between them. Germline values: CDR1 WNHNN, CDR2 SYGVQD (reference sequence).

J is TRBJ1-4 and V is TRBV30; D not resolved. The CDR3 is 14 amino acids. The V and J ends lost 6 bases and 7 bases respectively, with 18 bases between them. Germline CDR1 reads GTSNPN; CDR2 reads SVGIG (reference sequence). The CDR3 DNA follows: TGTGCCTGTCCGACCTGGGTGGGAGGTGAAAAACTGTTTTTT. This encodes CACPTWVGGEKLFF.

This chain links TRBV7-8 with TRBJ1-5; 7 nucleotides line up with TRBD1. V lost 2 bases to trimming and J lost 0 bases; unmatched junction nucleotides: 7. The germline CDR1 and CDR2 sequences are SGHVS and FQNEAQ. The CDR3 is made up of 17 amino acids. DNA of the CDR3: TGTGCCAGCAGCTTAAGGAGGGGGCTTCCTAGCAATCAGCCCCAGCATTTT. It codes for CASSLRRGLPSNQPQHF. Complete variable domain (other parts from reference TRBV7-8 and TRBJ1-5): GAGVSQSPRYKVAKRGQDVALRCDPISGHVSLFWYQQALGQGPEFLTYFQNEAQLDKSGLPSDRFFAERPEGSVSTLKIQRTQQEDSAVYLCASSLRRGLPSNQPQHFGDGTRLSIL.

The chain joins TRBV20-1 to TRBJ2-1, with TRBD2 matching over 13 bases. V was clipped by 3 bases and J by 6 bases; unmatched bases: 5. This CDR3 is built from 15 residues. The germline CDR1 and CDR2 sequences are DFQATT and SNEGSKA (reference sequence). The CDR3 nucleotides read TGCAGTGCTAGTAGTACTAGCGGGGGGGCCAATGAGCAGTTCTTC. Amino acids: CSASSTSGGANEQFF.

The V call is TRBV7-2, the J call TRBJ2-3; maybe TRBD2 (6 bases). The CDR3 extends over 14 amino acids. CDR1 and CDR2 (germline): SGHTA, FQGNSA. The CDR3 region is CGAAGRLSTDTQYF. The CDR3 DNA reads TGTGGGGCGGCAGGGAGGTTGAGCACAGATACGCAGTATTTT.

The rearrangement uses TRBV2 and TRBJ1-1; a possible D gene is TRBD1 (6 bases). This CDR3 is built from 13 residues. The germline V and J ends were trimmed by 6 bases and 6 bases, with 14 bases remaining between them. The germline CDR1 and CDR2 sequences are SNHLY and FYNNEI. CDR3 amino acids: CASRGTGQAEAFF. The CDR3 nucleotides are TGTGCCAGCAGGGGAACAGGGCAGGCTGAAGCTTTCTTT.

A few counts support this clone. V gene TRBV5-4 combines with J gene TRBJ1-1, with D hard to call. V dropped 9 bases and J dropped 0 bases, with 9 bases sitting between them. This CDR3 spans 12 amino acids. In germline, CDR1 is SGHNT, CDR2 YYREEE (reference sequence). In nucleotides, the CDR3 is TGTGCCACCAAGCGGGTGAACACTGAAGCTTTCTTT. Translating it yields CATKRVNTEAFF.

This rearrangement joins TRBV12-3 or TRBV12-4 to TRBJ2-3, with unresolved D. This CDR3 region has 11 residues. Trimming removed 4 bases at V and 4 bases at J, with 3 bases between. The CDR3: CASSSSDTQYF. In DNA, the CDR3 is TGTGCCAGCAGTTCCTCAGATACGCAGTATTTT.

A few counts support this clone. The chain couples TRBV30 to TRBJ1-2, with a possible D match to TRBD1 (5 bases). With 0 bases removed from V and 6 bases from J, the gap between germline ends came to 11 bases. Germline values: CDR1 GTSNPN, CDR2 SVGIG (reference sequence). The length of the CDR3 is 13 residues. The CDR3 nucleotides read TGTGCCTGGAGTGTAGCCAGGGCGGATGGCTACACCTTC. Translation: CAWSVARADGYTF.

V gene TRBV19 combines with J gene TRBJ2-7; 7 nucleotides agree with TRBD2. There are 16 residues in the CDR3. Trimming took 3 bases from V and 0 from J; bases not matched to a gene: 8. Germline assignment: CDR1 LNHDA and CDR2 SQIVND (reference sequence). CDR3 sequence reads: CASSMPPGGSSYEQYF. The CDR3 DNA reads as TGTGCCAGTAGTATGCCCCCCGGGGGGAGCTCCTACGAGCAGTACTTC.

V gene TRBV6-6 combines with J gene TRBJ2-1, with 8 bases identical to TRBD2. The CDR3 extends over 15 amino acids. With V trimmed by 0 bases and J by 6 bases, 4 bases remained unmatched. Looked up from germline, CDR1 is MNHNY and CDR2 is SVGAGI (reference sequence). Here the CDR3 DNA reads TGTGCCAGCAGTTACTCTCCCGGGGGGGGCAATGAGCAGTTCTTC. This encodes CASSYSPGGGNEQFF.

This chain connects TRBV9 to TRBJ2-1; 15 bases map to TRBD2. The V gene's germline CDR1 is SGDLS and CDR2 YYNGEE. J gave up 6 bases and V 4 bases, and 14 bases lay outside the gene matches. CDR3 length: 19 residues. The CDR3 nucleotides read TGTGCCAGCAGCCTTCGCTCCTCGGGACTAGCGGGGGGACCCAATGAGCAGTTCTTC. Translation gives CASSLRSSGLAGGPNEQFF.

The table lists this clone with a count of one. The CDR3 protein is CASRRGNEKLFF. The CDR3 DNA reads as TGTGCCAGCAGGCGCGGTAATGAAAAACTGTTTTTT. The genes are TRBV12-3 or TRBV12-4 and TRBJ1-4, with D unclear. The CDR3 loop spans 12 amino acids. Trimming took 6 bases from V and 4 from J, leaving 6 bases between them.

The chain recombines TRBV19 with TRBJ1-1, with no clear D. Germline values: CDR1 LNHDA, CDR2 SQIVND (reference sequence). The ends were cut back, 4 bases at V and 1 base at J, with 13 bases in the middle. The length of the CDR3 is 15 residues. The CDR3 sequence: CASSTTWATNTEAFF. CDR3 DNA: TGTGCCAGTAGTACCACCTGGGCCACGAACACTGAAGCTTTCTTT.

This chain connects TRBV12-3 or TRBV12-4 to TRBJ2-1; the D gene is possibly TRBD1 (5 bases). The germline V and J ends were trimmed by 6 bases and 9 bases, with 12 bases remaining between them. The CDR3 length is 12 residues. The CDR3 loop is CASSPGFAEQFF. In DNA form, the CDR3 reads TGTGCCAGCAGCCCAGGGTTCGCTGAGCAGTTCTTC.

The J gene is TRBJ2-1, the V gene TRBV30; a possible D gene is TRBD2 (6 bases). This CDR3 region has 13 residues. V was clipped by 2 bases and J by 4 bases, with 9 bases between them. Germline V CDR1 and CDR2: GTSNPN, SVGIG (reference sequence). The CDR3 DNA reads as TGTGCCTGGAGTTTTGGACTATACAATGAGCAGTTCTTC. Amino acids: CAWSFGLYNEQFF.

This chain joins TRBV28 and TRBJ2-5; D perhaps matches TRBD1 (6 bases). CDR1 is MDHEN and CDR2 is SYDVKM in the germline V gene. This CDR3 contains 13 residues. V shed 6 bases and J shed 4 bases, with 12 bases lying between them. The CDR3 DNA sequence: TGTGCCAGCAGGACGACAGGACGAGAGACCCAGTACTTC. Translation: CASRTTGRETQYF.

The gene calls are TRBV12-3 or TRBV12-4 and TRBJ1-5; D is unclear. The CDR3 length is 13 residues. V was trimmed by 8 bases and J by 5 bases, leaving 13 bases between them. The CDR3 coding sequence is TGTGCCAGCCGAGGAGCAACTGATCAGCCCCAGCATTTT. As protein: CASRGATDQPQHF.

The rearrangement joins TRBV2 to TRBJ2-5; weak D call: TRBD2 (6 bases). Trimming removed 7 bases from V and 1 base from J, with 10 bases in between. CDR1 SNHLY and CDR2 FYNNEI come from the germline V gene. There are 13 residues in the CDR3. CDR3 loop: CASNYGGQETQYF. The DNA for the CDR3 is TGTGCCAGCAACTACGGGGGCCAAGAGACCCAGTACTTC.

The V and J genes are TRBV4-1 and TRBJ1-1, with TRBD1 matching over 9 bases. V was pared by 2 bases and J by 5 bases, with 6 bases of the junction left unmatched. The CDR3 has 15 amino acids. CDR1 MGHRA and CDR2 YSYEKL come from the germline V gene. CDR3 coding DNA: TGCGCCAGCAGCCAACCCGGGACAGGGAGGACTGAAGCTTTCTTT. It is translated as CASSQPGTGRTEAFF.

This chain joins TRBV19 and TRBJ1-2; D is undetermined. This CDR3 spans 14 amino acids. CDR1 and CDR2 from the germline V gene are LNHDA and SQIVND (reference sequence). The germline V and J ends were trimmed by 6 bases and 4 bases, with 15 bases remaining between them. CDR3 amino acids: CASSRRVEGYGYTF. The CDR3 DNA reads as TGTGCCAGTAGCCGCCGCGTCGAGGGCTATGGCTACACCTTC.

The V call is TRBV7-9, the J call TRBJ2-7, with TRBD1 as a possible D gene (5 bases). Trimming took off 5 bases at V and 3 bases at J, with 17 bases between the two ends. CDR3 size: 15 residues. CDR1 SEHNR and CDR2 FQNEAQ come from the germline V gene (reference sequence). DNA for the CDR3: TGTGCCAGCAGCCCAAAGGGGAACCGTGACTACGAGCAGTACTTC. Translated: CASSPKGNRDYEQYF.

The chain links TRBV11-1 to TRBJ1-2; a weak D match, TRBD1 (6 bases). Germline V CDR1 and CDR2: SGHAT, FQDESV (reference sequence). Trimming took 1 base from V and 5 from J, leaving 8 bases between them. The CDR3 is 13 amino acids. CDR3: CASSLDRDYGYTF. CDR3 in DNA: TGTGCCAGCAGCTTAGACAGGGATTATGGCTACACCTTC.

This clone occurred once. The chain has TRBV25-1 and TRBJ2-7, with D unclear. CDR3 length: 11 residues. V gave up 8 bases and J gave up 7 bases, with 12 bases separating them. CDR1 and CDR2 (germline): MGHDK, SYGVNS. CDR3 in DNA: TGTGCCAGCTCCCGTGGCACGGAGCAGTACTTC. Translating it yields CASSRGTEQYF.